These 20 T cell receptor beta chains were sequenced from one sample in a study of blood T cell repertoires in COVID-19. Some clones are missing from TCRdb's copy, which holds only in-frame ones; the method was immunoSEQ multiplex PCR. Of tens of thousands of clones listed, around 80% are singletons. The sequencing input was peripheral blood. These receptors all stem from a man older than 75 with active or convalescent COVID-19.

Remarks on this clone: The junction does not match germline at one end; this may be a read error. This sequence joins TRBV7-2 and TRBJ2-7; 13 bases are shared with TRBD2. The CDR3 consists of 13 residues. Germline V gene data show CDR1 as SGHTA and CDR2 as FQGNSA. CDR3 residues: CASSLVTSGGANF. CDR3 sequence (DNA): TGTGCCAGCAGCTTAGTAACTAGCGGGGGGGCCAACTTC.

The gene calls are TRBV7-2 and TRBJ1-4, with a tentative D call TRBD1 (6 bases). The CDR3 is 16 amino acids. Trimming stripped 1 base from V and 3 bases from J, with 12 bases between. Germline CDR1 SGHTA, CDR2 FQGNSA. CDR3 sequence reads: CASSLGGGHPNEKLFF. CDR3 sequence (DNA): TGTGCCAGCAGCTTAGGCGGGGGACACCCTAATGAAAAACTGTTTTTT.

V is TRBV20-1 and J is TRBJ1-1, with D uncertain. The CDR3 length is 11 residues. Trimming shortened V by 7 bases and J by 1 base, and 7 bases separated the two germline ends. Germline values: CDR1 DFQATT, CDR2 SNEGSKA (reference sequence). The CDR3 protein is CSVGGNTEAFF. The CDR3 DNA is TGCAGTGTCGGTGGGAACACTGAAGCTTTCTTT.

V usage is TRBV7-9 and J usage is TRBJ2-5, with D hard to call. Trimming removed 5 bases from V and 5 bases from J, with 18 bases in between. The CDR3 contains 15 residues. The germline V gene has CDR1 SEHNR and CDR2 FQNEAQ (reference sequence). The CDR3, as DNA: TGTGCCAGCAGCCTACTGGGCACCGGTGGGGAGACCCAGTACTTC. Its translation: CASSLLGTGGETQYF. The variable domain in full, with the rest retrieved from reference TRBV7-9 and TRBJ2-5, is DTGVSQNPRHKITKRGQNVTFRCDPISEHNRLYWYRQTLGQGPEFLTYFQNEAQLEKSRLLSDRFSAERPKGSFSTLEIQRTEQGDSAMYLCASSLLGTGGETQYFGPGTRLLVL.

The chain joins TRBV10-3 to TRBJ1-6; 8 nucleotides match TRBD1. The V and J ends lost 2 bases and 5 bases, in that order; junction bases with no gene match: 2. The CDR3 extends over 15 amino acids. The germline V gene encodes CDR1 ENHRY and CDR2 SYGVKD. The CDR3 coding sequence is TGTGCCATCAGTGAGCCGGGACAGGATAATTCACCCCTCCACTTT. Its protein product is CAISEPGQDNSPLHF.

V gene TRBV5-3 combines with J gene TRBJ1-1; TRBD1 might be the D (6 bases). TRBV5-3 is given ORF status, its function remaining uncertain. CDR3 length: 13 amino acids. V shed 4 bases and J shed 6 bases, with 13 bases lying between them. The DNA of the CDR3 is TGTGCCAGAAGCAGACACAGGGCGTCTGAAGCTTTCTTT. This sequence encodes CARSRHRASEAFF.

The chain recombines TRBV15 with TRBJ2-3; 13 bases line up with TRBD2. Trimming cost V 0 bases and J 5 bases; bases outside gene matches: 17. CDR1 is LNHNV and CDR2 is YYDKDF in the germline V gene (reference sequence). The CDR3 runs to 21 residues. CDR3 protein: CATSRDSRTSGSGGEVDTQYF. The DNA for the CDR3 is TGTGCCACCAGCAGAGATTCTAGGACTAGCGGGAGCGGGGGGGAGGTAGATACGCAGTATTTT.

The chain couples TRBV19 to TRBJ2-1; D is undetermined. CDR1 and CDR2 (germline): LNHDA, SQIVND (reference sequence). V was trimmed by 0 bases and J by 5 bases, leaving 11 bases between them. This CDR3 has 15 amino acids. The CDR3 loop reads CASSIDHTTHNEQFF. The CDR3 DNA reads TGTGCCAGTAGTATAGATCACACTACACACAATGAGCAGTTCTTC.

V is TRBV5-6 and J is TRBJ2-1, with D tentatively TRBD2 (7 bases). Germline CDR1 and CDR2: SGHDT and YYEEEE. Trimming removed 1 base at V and 1 base at J, with 21 bases between. The CDR3 totals 19 residues. This CDR3 reads CASSLLQRDKGWSYNEQFF. The CDR3 coding sequence is TGTGCCAGCAGCTTGCTTCAGCGGGACAAGGGGTGGTCCTACAATGAGCAGTTCTTC.

The table lists this clone with a count of one. In the same sample, other DNA sequences code for this CDR3. The chain recombines TRBV19 with TRBJ2-7, with 13 positions matching TRBD2. Germline CDR1 and CDR2: LNHDA and SQIVND (reference sequence). Losses at the gene ends were 6 bases for V and 4 bases for J; bases not matched to a gene: 3. The CDR3 loop spans 14 amino acids. CDR3 nucleotide sequence: TGTGCCAGTAGACGGACTAGCGGGAGTTACGAGCAGTACTTC. Encoded protein: CASRRTSGSYEQYF.

This clone was seen more than once but under ten times. This rearrangement joins TRBV4-2 to TRBJ2-7; 8 nucleotides line up with TRBD2. J lost 2 bases, V lost 5 bases, and 5 bases had no gene match. Germline V gene sequence: CDR1 LGHNA, CDR2 YNFKEQ. The CDR3 runs to 14 residues. CDR3 coding DNA: TGTGCCAGCAGCGCTAGCGGGTTCACCTACGAGCAGTACTTC. Amino acid sequence: CASSASGFTYEQYF.

The chain recombines TRBV6-4 with TRBJ1-6, with 7 bases matching TRBD1. Germline values: CDR1 MRHNA, CDR2 SNTAGT. This CDR3 comprises 13 residues. J gave up 7 bases and V 6 bases, and 3 bases lay outside the gene matches. CDR3 nucleotides: TGTGCCAGCAGAGGGACAGCCAATTCACCCCTCCACTTT. This translates into CASRGTANSPLHF.

The DNA of the CDR3 is TGTGCCAGTAGAGAGCGAGAGCGGGCCCAAGAGACCCAGTACTTC. Translating it yields CASRERERAQETQYF. The V gene is TRBV19, the J gene TRBJ2-5, with D perhaps matching TRBD2 (6 bases). CDR1 and CDR2 (germline): LNHDA, SQIVND (reference sequence). V lost 6 bases, J lost 1 base, and 15 bases lay in between. The CDR3 totals 15 residues. Looking up the rest from reference TRBV19 and TRBJ2-5 gives the full variable domain: DGGITQSPKYLFRKEGQNVTLSCEQNLNHDAMYWYRQDPGQGLRLIYYSQIVNDFQKGDIAEGYSVSREKKESFPLTVTSAQKNPTAFYLCASRERERAQETQYFGPGTRLLVL.

The chain combines TRBV3-1 (or the pseudogene TRBV3-2) with TRBJ2-3, with 11 bases aligning to TRBD2. Germline V CDR1 and CDR2: LGHDT, YNNKEL (reference sequence). The CDR3 runs to 15 residues. V shed 5 bases and J 6 bases; nucleotides not matched to a gene: 7. CDR3 in amino acids: CASSVRLAGPDTQYF. DNA for the CDR3: TGTGCCAGCAGCGTCCGACTAGCGGGGCCGGATACGCAGTATTTT.

This sequence joins TRBV6-2 or TRBV6-3 and TRBJ1-5; TRBD1 aligns across 7 bases. Unmatched junction bases numbered 6, after V lost 4 bases and J lost 0 bases. Germline CDR1 MNHEY, CDR2 SVGEGT. The CDR3 sequence is 16 residues long. The DNA for the CDR3 is TGTGCCAGCAGTTCCGGGACAGACTATAGCAATCAGCCCCAGCATTTT. Translation gives CASSSGTDYSNQPQHF.

The J gene is TRBJ2-6, the V gene TRBV5-4; D is uncertain. Germline V gives CDR1 SGHNT, CDR2 YYREEE (reference sequence). The CDR3 consists of 16 residues. The germline V and J ends were trimmed by 0 bases and 0 bases, with 7 bases remaining between them. The CDR3 DNA reads TGTGCCAGCAGCTTGGTTCGGAGCTCTGGGGCCAACGTCCTGACTTTC. Encoded protein: CASSLVRSSGANVLTF.

This sequence joins TRBV7-2 and TRBJ1-2, with TRBD1 identical over 9 bases. This CDR3 is 15 amino acids long. With 6 bases clipped from V and 1 base from J, the junction kept 6 bases outside the gene matches. CDR1 is SGHTA and CDR2 is FQGNSA in the germline V gene. The CDR3 loop is CASRQDRGLNYGYTF. CDR3 DNA sequence: TGTGCCAGCAGGCAGGACAGGGGACTTAACTATGGCTACACCTTC.

In its sample, this clone was seen once. The chain recombines TRBV6-2 or TRBV6-3 with TRBJ2-7; tentative D call: TRBD1 (6 bases). Germline assignment: CDR1 MNHEY and CDR2 SVGEGT. Trimming removed 2 bases at V and 13 bases at J, with 12 bases between. This CDR3 comprises 11 residues. The CDR3 DNA reads TGTGCCAGCAGTTACGGGACAACGAATTACTTC. This encodes CASSYGTTNYF.

The chain combines TRBV5-6 with TRBJ2-1; D is possibly TRBD1 (6 bases). This CDR3 region has 16 residues. The V end was cut by 4 bases, the J end by 0 bases, with 14 bases between. Germline CDR1 and CDR2: SGHDT and YYEEEE. This CDR3 reads CASSPSTGSSYNEQFF. As DNA, the CDR3 is TGTGCCAGCAGCCCCTCGACAGGAAGCTCCTACAATGAGCAGTTCTTC.

The chain is built from TRBV12-5 and TRBJ2-1, with 10 nucleotides matching TRBD1. The CDR3 is 17 residues long. The V gene end was trimmed by 2 bases and the J gene end by 3 bases; junction bases not matched to a gene: 7. Germline values: CDR1 LGHNT, CDR2 FRNRAP. As DNA, the CDR3 is TGTGCTAGTGGTTTGTCCAAGACAGGGGGCATCTACAATGAGCAGTTCTTC. Amino acid sequence: CASGLSKTGGIYNEQFF.